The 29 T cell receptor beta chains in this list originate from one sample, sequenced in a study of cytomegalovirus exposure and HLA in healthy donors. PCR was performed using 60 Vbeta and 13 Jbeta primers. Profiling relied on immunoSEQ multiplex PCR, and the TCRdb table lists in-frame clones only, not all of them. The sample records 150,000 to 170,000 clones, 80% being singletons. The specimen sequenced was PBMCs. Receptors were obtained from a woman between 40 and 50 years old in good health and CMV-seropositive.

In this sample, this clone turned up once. CDR3 region: CAWKKREGYEQYF. Written as DNA, the CDR3 is TGTGCCTGGAAAAAGCGGGAGGGGTACGAGCAGTACTTC. The V gene is TRBV30, the J gene TRBJ2-7; 10 nucleotides align to TRBD2. The junction had 4 bases not matched to a gene; V was cut back by 4 bases and J by 4 bases. The CDR3 has 13 residues. From germline, CDR1 is GTSNPN and CDR2 SVGIG (reference sequence).

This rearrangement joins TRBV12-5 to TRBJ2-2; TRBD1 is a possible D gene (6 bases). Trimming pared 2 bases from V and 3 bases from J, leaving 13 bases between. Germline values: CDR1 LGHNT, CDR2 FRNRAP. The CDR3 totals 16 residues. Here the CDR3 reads CASGLNGGRDTGELFF. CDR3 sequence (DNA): TGTGCTAGTGGTTTGAATGGGGGCAGGGACACCGGGGAGCTGTTTTTT.

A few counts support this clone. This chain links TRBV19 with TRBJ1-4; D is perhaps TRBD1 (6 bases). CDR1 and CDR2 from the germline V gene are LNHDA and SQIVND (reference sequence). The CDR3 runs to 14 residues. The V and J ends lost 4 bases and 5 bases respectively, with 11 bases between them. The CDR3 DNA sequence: TGTGCCAGTAGTAAGACAGGACAGAATGAAAAACTGTTTTTT. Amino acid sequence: CASSKTGQNEKLFF. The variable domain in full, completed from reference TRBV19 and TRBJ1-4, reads DGGITQSPKYLFRKEGQNVTLSCEQNLNHDAMYWYRQDPGQGLRLIYYSQIVNDFQKGDIAEGYSVSREKKESFPLTVTSAQKNPTAFYLCASSKTGQNEKLFFGSGTQLSVL.

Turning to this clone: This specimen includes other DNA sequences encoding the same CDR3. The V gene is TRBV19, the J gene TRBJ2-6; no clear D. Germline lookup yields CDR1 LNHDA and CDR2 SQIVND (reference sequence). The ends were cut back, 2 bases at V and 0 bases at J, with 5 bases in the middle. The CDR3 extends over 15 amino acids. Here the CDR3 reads CASSITVSGANVLTF. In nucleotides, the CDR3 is TGTGCCAGTAGTATAACAGTCTCTGGGGCCAACGTCCTGACTTTC.

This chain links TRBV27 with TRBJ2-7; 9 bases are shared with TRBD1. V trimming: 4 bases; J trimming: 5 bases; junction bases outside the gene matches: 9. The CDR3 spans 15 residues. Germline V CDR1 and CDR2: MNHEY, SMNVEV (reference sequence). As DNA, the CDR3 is TGTGCCAGCAGTTCATCCGGGACAGGGACCAACGAGCAGTACTTC. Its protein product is CASSSSGTGTNEQYF.

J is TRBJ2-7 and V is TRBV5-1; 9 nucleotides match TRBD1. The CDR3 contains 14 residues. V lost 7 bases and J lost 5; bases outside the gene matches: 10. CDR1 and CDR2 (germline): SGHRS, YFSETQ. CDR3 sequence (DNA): TGCGCCAGCTATGCCGGGACAGGGAAGAACGAGCAGTACTTC. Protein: CASYAGTGKNEQYF.

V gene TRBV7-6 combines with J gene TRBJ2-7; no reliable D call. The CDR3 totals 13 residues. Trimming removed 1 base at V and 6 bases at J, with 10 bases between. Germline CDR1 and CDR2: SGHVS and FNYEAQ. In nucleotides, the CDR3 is TGTGCCAGCAGCTTAGTGGAGCGCGCCGAGCAGTACTTC. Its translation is CASSLVERAEQYF.

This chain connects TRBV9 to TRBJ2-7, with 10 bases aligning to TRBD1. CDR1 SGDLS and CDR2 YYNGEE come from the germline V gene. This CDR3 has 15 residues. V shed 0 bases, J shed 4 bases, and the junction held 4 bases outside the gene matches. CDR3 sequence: CASSVEGQGIYEQYF. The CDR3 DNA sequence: TGTGCCAGCAGCGTAGAGGGACAGGGGATTTACGAGCAGTACTTC.

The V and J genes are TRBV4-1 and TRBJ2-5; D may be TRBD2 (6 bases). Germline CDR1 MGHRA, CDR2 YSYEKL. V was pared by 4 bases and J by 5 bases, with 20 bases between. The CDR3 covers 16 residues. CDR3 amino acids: CASSPLPGAHDETQYF. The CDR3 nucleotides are TGCGCCAGCAGCCCCCTCCCGGGAGCTCACGACGAGACCCAGTACTTC.

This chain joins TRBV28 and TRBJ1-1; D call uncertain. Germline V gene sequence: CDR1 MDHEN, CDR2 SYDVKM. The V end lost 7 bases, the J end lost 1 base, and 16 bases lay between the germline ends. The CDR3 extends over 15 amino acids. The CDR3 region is CASTLGGRKNTEAFF. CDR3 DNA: TGTGCCAGCACCCTGGGAGGGCGAAAGAACACTGAAGCTTTCTTT.

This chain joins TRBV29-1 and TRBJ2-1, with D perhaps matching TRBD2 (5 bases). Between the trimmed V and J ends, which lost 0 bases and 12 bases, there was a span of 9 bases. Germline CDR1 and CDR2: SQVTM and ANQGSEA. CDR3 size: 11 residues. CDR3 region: CSVEDSEGQFF. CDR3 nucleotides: TGCAGCGTTGAAGATTCAGAGGGGCAGTTCTTC.

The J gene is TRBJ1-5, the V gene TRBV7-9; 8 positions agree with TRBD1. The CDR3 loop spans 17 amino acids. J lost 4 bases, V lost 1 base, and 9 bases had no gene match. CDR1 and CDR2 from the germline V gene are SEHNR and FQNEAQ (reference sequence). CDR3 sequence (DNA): TGTGCCAGCAGCTTAGTTTCAGGGGGCGAAGGGAATCAGCCCCAGCATTTT. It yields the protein CASSLVSGGEGNQPQHF.

As DNA, the CDR3 is TGTGCCAGCAGTGAAAGCAGGCATCCAAAACACGGTGAGCAGTTCTTC. This encodes CASSESRHPKHGEQFF. This chain links TRBV2 with TRBJ2-1, with no clear D. CDR3 length: 16 amino acids. The germline CDR1 and CDR2 sequences are SNHLY and FYNNEI. V was shortened by 2 bases and J by 9 bases, with 20 bases between the two germline ends.

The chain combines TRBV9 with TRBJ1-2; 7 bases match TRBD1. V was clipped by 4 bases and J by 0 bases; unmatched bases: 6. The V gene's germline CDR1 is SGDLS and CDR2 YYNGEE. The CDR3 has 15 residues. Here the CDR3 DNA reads TGTGCCAGCAGCCCGCGGGACAGCTCTAACTATGGCTACACCTTC. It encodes CASSPRDSSNYGYTF.

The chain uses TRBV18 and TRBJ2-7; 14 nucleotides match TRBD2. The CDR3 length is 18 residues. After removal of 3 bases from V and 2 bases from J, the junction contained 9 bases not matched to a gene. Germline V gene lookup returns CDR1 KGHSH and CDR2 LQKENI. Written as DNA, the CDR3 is TGTGCCAGCTCACCCGATTACCGGACTAGCGGGGGGACCTACGAGCAGTACTTC. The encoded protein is CASSPDYRTSGGTYEQYF. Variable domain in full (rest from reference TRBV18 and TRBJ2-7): NAGVMQNPRHLVRRRGQEARLRCSPMKGHSHVYWYRQLPEEGLKFMVYLQKENIIDESGMPKERFSAEFPKEGPSILRIQQVVRGDSAAYFCASSPDYRTSGGTYEQYFGPGTRLTVT.

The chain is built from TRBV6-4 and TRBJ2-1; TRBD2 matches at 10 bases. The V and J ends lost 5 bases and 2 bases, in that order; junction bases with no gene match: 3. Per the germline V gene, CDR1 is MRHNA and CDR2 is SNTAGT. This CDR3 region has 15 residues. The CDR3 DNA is TGTGCCAGCAGTAAAACTAGCGGGGCCTACAATGAGCAGTTCTTC. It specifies CASSKTSGAYNEQFF.

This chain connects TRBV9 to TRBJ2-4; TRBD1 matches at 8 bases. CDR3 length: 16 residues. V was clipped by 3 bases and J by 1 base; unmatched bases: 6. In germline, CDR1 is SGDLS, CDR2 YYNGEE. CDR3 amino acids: CASSGGQGQAKNIQYF. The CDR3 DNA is TGTGCCAGCAGCGGCGGACAGGGACAGGCCAAAAACATTCAGTACTTC. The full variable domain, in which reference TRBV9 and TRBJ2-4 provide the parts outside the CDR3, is DSGVTQTPKHLITATGQRVTLRCSPRSGDLSVYWYQQSLDQGLQFLIQYYNGEERAKGNILERFSAQQFPDLHSELNLSSLELGDSALYFCASSGGQGQAKNIQYFGAGTRLSVL.

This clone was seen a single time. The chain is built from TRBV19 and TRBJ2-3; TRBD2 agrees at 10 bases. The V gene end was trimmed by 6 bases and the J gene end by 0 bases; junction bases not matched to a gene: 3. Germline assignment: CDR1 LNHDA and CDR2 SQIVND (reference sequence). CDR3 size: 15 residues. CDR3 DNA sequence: TGTGCCAGTAGAACTAGCGGGATGAGCACAGATACGCAGTATTTT. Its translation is CASRTSGMSTDTQYF.

CDR3 loop: CASSQASYSGYNYEQYF. The CDR3 DNA sequence: TGTGCCAGCAGCCAAGCCTCTTACTCGGGATACAACTACGAGCAGTACTTC. This chain connects TRBV14 to TRBJ2-7; a weak D match, TRBD2 (5 bases). CDR3 length equals 17 residues. Germline values: CDR1 SGHDN, CDR2 FVKESK. Trimming removed 1 base from V and 3 bases from J, with 19 bases in between.

The DNA for the CDR3 is TGCGCCAGCAGTGAGTGGGGGCTCGGCAATCAGCCCCAGCATTTT. Translating gives CASSEWGLGNQPQHF. The genes are TRBV10-2 and TRBJ1-5, with D perhaps TRBD1 (6 bases). CDR1 and CDR2 from the germline V gene are WSHSY and SAAADI. This CDR3 is 15 amino acids long. V dropped 1 base and J dropped 2 bases, with 9 bases sitting between them.

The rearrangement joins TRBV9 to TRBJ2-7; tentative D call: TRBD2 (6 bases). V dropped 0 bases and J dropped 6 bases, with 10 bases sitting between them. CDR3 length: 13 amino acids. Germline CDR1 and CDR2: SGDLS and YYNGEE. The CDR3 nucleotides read TGTGCCAGCAGCGTAGCGGGAGCGGGCGAGCAGTACTTC. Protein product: CASSVAGAGEQYF. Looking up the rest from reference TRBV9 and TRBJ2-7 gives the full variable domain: DSGVTQTPKHLITATGQRVTLRCSPRSGDLSVYWYQQSLDQGLQFLIQYYNGEERAKGNILERFSAQQFPDLHSELNLSSLELGDSALYFCASSVAGAGEQYFGPGTRLTVT.

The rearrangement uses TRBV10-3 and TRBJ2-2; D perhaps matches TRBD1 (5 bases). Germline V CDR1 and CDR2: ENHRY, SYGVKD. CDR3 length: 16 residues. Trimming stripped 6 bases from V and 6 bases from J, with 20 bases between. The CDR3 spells CAIRDGASTSAGELFF. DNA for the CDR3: TGTGCCATCAGAGATGGGGCCTCCACCAGCGCCGGGGAGCTGTTTTTT.

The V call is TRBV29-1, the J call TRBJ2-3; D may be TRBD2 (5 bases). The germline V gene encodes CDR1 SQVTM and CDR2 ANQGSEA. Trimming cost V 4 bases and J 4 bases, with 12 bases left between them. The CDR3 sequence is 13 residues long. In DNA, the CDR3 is TGCAGCGTTGCTTCGGGGAACGCAGATACGCAGTATTTT. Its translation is CSVASGNADTQYF.

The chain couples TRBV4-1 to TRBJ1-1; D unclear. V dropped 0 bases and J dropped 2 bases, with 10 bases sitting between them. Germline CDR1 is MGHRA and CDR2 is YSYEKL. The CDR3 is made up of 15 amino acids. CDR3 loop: CASSQDLPVNTEAFF. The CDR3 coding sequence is TGCGCCAGCAGCCAAGATCTTCCAGTCAACACTGAAGCTTTCTTT.

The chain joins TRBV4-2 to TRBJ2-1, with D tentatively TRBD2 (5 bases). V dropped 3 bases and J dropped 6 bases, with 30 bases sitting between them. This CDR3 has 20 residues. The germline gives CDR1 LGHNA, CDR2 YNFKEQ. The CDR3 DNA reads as TGTGCCAGCAGCCACGAACTAGTACGCGGAAGAAGGGCTCTGGTCAATGAGCAGTTCTTC. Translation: CASSHELVRGRRALVNEQFF.

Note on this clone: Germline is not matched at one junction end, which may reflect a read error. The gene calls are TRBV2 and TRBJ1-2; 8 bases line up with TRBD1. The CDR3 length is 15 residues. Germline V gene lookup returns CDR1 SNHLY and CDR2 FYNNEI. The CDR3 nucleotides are TGTGCCAGCAGTGAAGTGGCAGGGGGCGGGGGCGGCTACCCCTTC. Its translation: CASSEVAGGGGGYPF.

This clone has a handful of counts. The CDR3 DNA reads TGCAGCGTTTCCCCATTAAGCGGGAGCGGGGAGCAGTTCTTC. Translation gives CSVSPLSGSGEQFF. This chain connects TRBV29-1 to TRBJ2-1, with 8 bases identical to TRBD2. This CDR3 region has 14 residues. The germline V gene encodes CDR1 SQVTM and CDR2 ANQGSEA. With V trimmed by 5 bases and J by 10 bases, 13 bases remained unmatched.

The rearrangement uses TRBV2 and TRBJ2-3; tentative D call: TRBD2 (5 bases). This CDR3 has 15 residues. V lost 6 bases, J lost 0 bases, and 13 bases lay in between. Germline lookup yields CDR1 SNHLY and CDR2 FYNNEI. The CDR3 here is CASRGVAESTDTQYF. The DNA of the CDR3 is TGTGCCAGCAGGGGAGTGGCAGAAAGCACAGATACGCAGTATTTT.

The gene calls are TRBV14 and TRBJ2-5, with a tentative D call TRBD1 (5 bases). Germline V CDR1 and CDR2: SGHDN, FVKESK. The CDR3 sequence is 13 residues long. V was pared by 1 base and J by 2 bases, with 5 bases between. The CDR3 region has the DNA TGTGCCAGCAGCCAAGCAGGGCAAGAGACCCAGTACTTC. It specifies CASSQAGQETQYF. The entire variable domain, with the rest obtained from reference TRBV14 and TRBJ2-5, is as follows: EAGVTQFPSHSVIEKGQTVTLRCDPISGHDNLYWYRRVMGKEIKFLLHFVKESKQDESGMPNNRFLAERTGGTYSTLKVQPAELEDSGVYFCASSQAGQETQYFGPGTRLLVL.